The 13 T cell receptor beta chains below come from one sample, sequenced in a study of T-cell reconstitution after alpha-beta-depleted transplantation in children (dated by TCRdb to about 2016). Receptor amplification or capture employed PCR. Sequencing was performed on an Illumina HiSeq 2500. To normalize quantification of the TCRbeta repertoire, the TCR libraries were built with molecular barcoding that relied on unique molecular identifiers. The raw public data were reprocessed by TCRdb itself: fastp quality trimming at Q25, MiXCR clonotype calling, in-frame beta chains only. Entries are consolidated by CDR3 protein sequence, retaining the most common genes and DNA. The sample table holds about 120,000 distinct CDR3 sequences, of which about 9.4% were seen once. Of the sample, around 8.2% is held by the ten largest clones. Material: PBMCs from the stem cell graft donor, obtained from the stem cell graft. All receptors come from a human donor who donated a stem cell graft to a child with acute lymphoblastic leukemia.

This clonotype turned up a few times. The chain has TRBV2 and TRBJ2-1; TRBD2 aligns across 7 bases. The junction had 10 bases not matched to a gene; V was cut back by 7 bases and J by 1 base. The CDR3 is 16 amino acids. Germline CDR1 is SNHLY and CDR2 is FYNNEI. The CDR3 here is CASIKGSGVSYNEQFF. DNA for the CDR3: TGTGCCAGCATTAAGGGAAGCGGGGTTTCCTACAATGAGCAGTTCTTC. Together with reference TRBV2 and TRBJ2-1, the CDR3 gives the full variable domain: EPEVTQTPSHQVTQMGQEVILRCVPISNHLYFYWYRQILGQKVEFLVSFYNNEISEKSEIFDDQFSVERPDGSNFTLKIRSTKLEDSAMYFCASIKGSGVSYNEQFFGPGTRLTVL.

The table lists this clonotype with many counts. Germline is not matched at one junction end, which may reflect a read error. This chain connects TRBV11-3 to TRBJ2-5; D might be TRBD2 (7 bases). CDR1 and CDR2 from the germline V gene are SGHNT and YENEEA. The CDR3 length is 15 residues. The CDR3 DNA is TGTGCCAGCAGTCGGGGGGCTGGAGTCCAAGCGACCCAGTACTTC. Its translation is CASSRGAGVQATQYF.

In this sample, this clonotype turned up many times. The chain joins TRBV10-3 to TRBJ2-7; 9 nucleotides align to TRBD1. CDR3 size: 16 residues. The V segment lost 2 bases and the J segment 2 bases; nucleotides outside the gene matches: 7. CDR1 is ENHRY and CDR2 is SYGVKD in the germline V gene. DNA for the CDR3: TGTGCCATCAGTGAGATGGTACAGGGGGCGGCCTACGAGCAGTACTTC. Its protein is CAISEMVQGAAYEQYF.

This clonotype was detected many times. The gene calls are TRBV7-2 and TRBJ2-1; tentative D call: TRBD2 (5 bases). Germline V CDR1 and CDR2: SGHTA, FQGNSA. The length of the CDR3 is 14 residues. V gave up 3 bases and J gave up 2 bases, with 8 bases separating them. This CDR3 is CASSFREAYNEQFF. The DNA for the CDR3 is TGTGCCAGCAGCTTCCGGGAAGCCTACAATGAGCAGTTCTTC. The entire variable domain, with the rest obtained from reference TRBV7-2 and TRBJ2-1, is as follows: GAGVSQSPSNKVTEKGKDVELRCDPISGHTALYWYRQSLGQGLEFLIYFQGNSAPDKSGLPSDRFSAERTGGSVSTLTIQRTQQEDSAVYLCASSFREAYNEQFFGPGTRLTVL.

This clonotype was seen ten or more times. The V gene is TRBV6-1, the J gene TRBJ1-1; D perhaps matches TRBD1 (5 bases). CDR1 MNHNS and CDR2 SASEGT come from the germline V gene. The V end was cut by 8 bases, the J end by 2 bases, with 9 bases between. This CDR3 has 12 amino acids. The CDR3, as DNA: TGTGCCAGCTTTACAGGTAACACTGAAGCTTTCTTT. Translation gives CASFTGNTEAFF.

This clonotype was detected many times. The chain uses TRBV5-5 and TRBJ1-1; D not certain. V lost 0 bases and J lost 0, with 6 bases in between. There are 14 residues in the CDR3. Germline V gene data show CDR1 as SGHKS and CDR2 as YYEKEE (reference sequence). The CDR3 DNA reads as TGTGCCAGCAGCTTGGGGGCAGTGAACACTGAAGCTTTCTTT. Encoded protein: CASSLGAVNTEAFF.

This clonotype was counted once. The rearrangement links TRBV29-1 to TRBJ2-2; TRBD1 matches 11 bases. The V gene's germline CDR1 is SQVTM and CDR2 ANQGSEA. Trimming cost V 0 bases and J 6 bases; bases outside gene matches: 6. This CDR3 is built from 16 residues. CDR3 coding DNA: TGCAGCGTTGAAGAGACCGGGACAGGGGGACCCGGGGAGCTGTTTTTT. Protein: CSVEETGTGGPGELFF.

This clonotype appeared many times. This chain joins TRBV12-3 or TRBV12-4 and TRBJ2-7; D remains unclear. The V end lost 4 bases, the J end lost 2 bases, and 15 bases lay between the germline ends. This CDR3 region has 15 residues. This CDR3 is CASSSRTSRAYEQYF. CDR3 coding DNA: TGTGCCAGCAGTTCACGGACCAGTCGCGCCTACGAGCAGTACTTC.

This sequence joins TRBV5-1 and TRBJ2-7, with D perhaps TRBD1 or TRBD2 (5 bases each). Germline values: CDR1 SGHRS, CDR2 YFSETQ. V gave up 3 bases and J gave up 6 bases, with 16 bases separating them. The CDR3 totals 14 residues. The CDR3 region has the DNA TGCGCCAGCAGCTCGGGACCAAATCAGTCCGAGCAGTACTTC. Translated, it gives CASSSGPNQSEQYF.

Ten or more counts support this clonotype. V and J are TRBV27 and TRBJ2-7; D could derive from TRBD1 or TRBD2 (5 bases each). V lost 3 bases and J 5 bases, leaving 20 bases between the germline ends. The CDR3 has 16 residues. The V gene's germline CDR1 is MNHEY and CDR2 SMNVEV (reference sequence). CDR3: CASSFITGHLEDEQYF. The CDR3 DNA reads as TGTGCCAGCAGTTTTATAACGGGGCACCTTGAGGACGAGCAGTACTTC.

At least ten counts were recorded for this clonotype. V and J are TRBV4-3 and TRBJ2-2; D is unclear. V was pared by 0 bases and J by 4 bases, with 6 bases between. This CDR3 has 14 residues. The germline V gene has CDR1 LGHNA and CDR2 YSLEER. CDR3 residues: CASSQDRATGELFF. The CDR3 bases are TGCGCCAGCAGCCAAGATAGAGCCACCGGGGAGCTGTTTTTT.

J is TRBJ1-2 and V is TRBV11-1; a weak D match, TRBD1 (6 bases). V gave up 5 bases and J gave up 3 bases, with 25 bases separating them. The CDR3 is made up of 18 amino acids. Germline lookup yields CDR1 SGHAT and CDR2 FQDESV (reference sequence). The CDR3 loop reads CASSVPRTEIENYYGYTF. CDR3 DNA sequence: TGTGCCAGCAGCGTACCGAGGACAGAGATTGAGAATTACTATGGCTACACCTTC.

This clonotype was detected many times. For the CDR3, the DNA is TGCAGCGTTGTTCAGGGAAACTATGGCTACACCTTC. Translated, it gives CSVVQGNYGYTF. The V gene is TRBV29-1, the J gene TRBJ1-2; tentative D call: TRBD1 (5 bases). The germline V gene has CDR1 SQVTM and CDR2 ANQGSEA. The CDR3 loop spans 12 amino acids. V was shortened by 4 bases and J by 2 bases, with 8 bases between the two germline ends. The full variable domain, rest sourced from reference TRBV29-1 and TRBJ1-2, is SAVISQKPSRDICQRGTSLTIQCQVDSQVTMMFWYRQQPGQSLTLIATANQGSEATYESGFVIDKFPISRPNLTFSTLTVSNMSPEDSSIYLCSVVQGNYGYTFGSGTRLTVV.